Below, 3 T cell receptor beta chains from the same sample are listed, as sequenced in a study of a mutant IDH1 vaccine in newly diagnosed glioma. Clones were read by immunoSEQ multiplex PCR, and TCRdb kept only the in-frame ones, dropping some. This table holds about 28,000 clones, about nine tenths found once. Time point given: week 5, during vaccination. Every single dose of the vaccine, 300 ug of mutant IDH1 20-mer peptide, came with topical imiquimod. These receptors' targets are unknown. This material consisted of peripheral blood mononuclear cells (PBMCs), taken from a glioma patient whose treatment included an IDH1 peptide vaccine. These receptors were collected from a woman between 40 and 55 years old with glioma. Some clones in this sample may be carry-over from other donors' samples.

V gene TRBV5-4 combines with J gene TRBJ2-7; no reliable D call. The CDR3 extends over 14 amino acids. V was clipped by 4 bases and J by 2 bases, with 13 bases between them. Germline CDR1 and CDR2: SGHNT and YYREEE (reference sequence). CDR3 DNA: TGTGCCAGCAGCGACCTGACTGCGCCCTACGAGCAGTACTTC. This translates into CASSDLTAPYEQYF.

This clone was detected once. This sequence joins TRBV7-3 and TRBJ2-3; 7 bases align to TRBD1. J was trimmed by 4 bases and V by 5 bases; bases with no gene match: 6. The CDR3 extends over 14 amino acids. Germline values: CDR1 SGHTA, CDR2 FQGTGA. The CDR3 DNA sequence: TGTGCCAGCAGCCCTGACAGGGAATCAGATACGCAGTATTTT. Translated: CASSPDRESDTQYF.

The rearrangement joins TRBV6-6 to TRBJ2-1; D tentatively reads TRBD1 or TRBD2 (6 bases each). Trimming stripped 7 bases from V and 7 bases from J, with 17 bases between. Germline V gives CDR1 MNHNY, CDR2 SVGAGI (reference sequence). The CDR3 is 14 amino acids. Here the CDR3 reads CASTQGGTLNEQFF. The DNA for the CDR3 is TGTGCCAGCACTCAAGGAGGGACATTGAATGAGCAGTTCTTC.